This T cell receptor (beta chain) was obtained from a study of T cells in Graves' hyperthyroidism and ophthalmopathy (dated 2019 in TCRdb). Regarding the study in general: Peripheral blood was sampled at the time of initial diagnosis, prior to any treatment. To identify TCR V-J signatures that set the groups apart, the researchers used a discovery cohort of 100 patients, made up of under 45 with Graves' ophthalmopathy and 55 to 65 with stable Graves' hyperthyroidism. Whether ophthalmopathy could be predicted prospectively was tested in an independent validation cohort made up of approximately 19 hyperthyroidism patients plus 17 patients who later progressed to ophthalmopathy. The 100 discovery patients were randomly split 7:3 into training and test sets. In addition, the study compared T-cell repertoires in thyroid tissue and in blood from 6 or 7 Graves' hyperthyroidism patients. After blood sampling, hyperthyroidism patients were treated with methimazole at a starting dose of 30 mg daily, and ophthalmopathy patients were treated with high-dose intravenous methylprednisolone. The paper describes TCR Vbeta CDR3 sequencing of around 140 peripheral blood samples, made up of 40 to 45 ophthalmopathy patients, roughly 72 hyperthyroidism patients and around 17 progressor patients. Study-level results and caveats: In cross-validation, a model built on a 13 V-J signature told ophthalmopathy apart from stable hyperthyroidism with approximately 90% sensitivity and roughly 81% specificity, and in testing the same model reached 80%/75%. Blood samples also contained most of the expanded thyroid clonotypes (frequency above 0.001), which suggests that blood repertoires may reflect thyroid immune responses. No statistical method was used to set the sample size in advance, and investigators knew the group allocation. In validation, the model predicted progression to ophthalmopathy a median of about 6 months before onset, with around 70% sensitivity and about 72% specificity.

This clonotype was counted ten times or more. Its target antigen remains unknown. No clone much larger than this one lies a single base away; base qualities are absent. The TCR beta CDR3 regions were amplified from RNA transcripts. A first-round RT-PCR of the TCR CDR3 used the HTBI primer set with the Qiagen OneStep RT-PCR kit. Libraries were constructed in a second round of multiplex PCR, after which size selection and purification were performed. Sequencing of the libraries was done on an Illumina HiSeq2000 using paired-end 100 bp reads. Per the authors' processing: SOAPnuke was used to process the raw data, with reads discarded if the reads contained adapters or uncalled bases, had a mean Phred below 15, or lacked an exact constant-primer or identifier match. COPE v1.2.5 was used to merge high-quality paired reads, and clonotypes were defined as unique nucleotide sequences. MiTCR v1.1 was used to align clonotypes to the IMGT TRBV, TRBD and TRBJ reference segments. Analysis was restricted to V-J combinations with a frequency above 0.0001, which covered 99.2% of repertoires. A TCS score was defined as the ratio of F50 (clonal expansion) to E x V (chaos), with BLOSUM62-based TCRdist applied between CDR3 peptides within each V-J. Welch's t-statistics and random forest reduced fewer than 600 V-J features to 13, which were used in a naive Bayes classifier (R e1071). TCRdb applied fastp at Q25 and MiXCR to the public reads, then kept only in-frame beta chains. Rows with one shared CDR3 protein collapse into an entry with the most common genes and DNA. The V and J calls, along with clone size, are taken from TCRdb and not from the paper's own processing. The sample contains roughly 660,000 distinct CDR3 sequences, about 18% of them found a single time. Jointly, the top ten make up around 15% of the sample.

Stable Graves' hyperthyroidism was defined as the absence of progression to ophthalmopathy over 18 months of follow-up. The hyperthyroidism patients were between 18 and 65 years old and newly diagnosed, with a disease duration of less than 2 months. Exclusion was applied to patients with uncontrolled infections, other autoimmune diseases, pregnancy or lactation. Diagnoses relied on clinical symptoms, serum thyroxine and TRAb, thyroid ultrasound and orbital computed tomography. Ficoll-Paque density gradient centrifugation was used to isolate PBMCs from about 9.4 ml of fresh peripheral blood. Total RNA was extracted with Trizol reagent, and quality was checked on an Agilent 2100 Bioanalyzer. Its CDR3 holds 14 amino acids, cysteine through phenylalanine. Only the CDR3 region is kept as DNA, spanning 42 bases read in frame from base 1. Trimming removed 1 base from V and 6 bases from J, leaving 13 bases between the germline ends. Sequences MDHEN (CDR1) and SYDVKM (CDR2) are obtained from the germline V gene.

This receptor was taken from a man over 45 with Graves' hyperthyroidism. The chain links TRBV28 with TRBJ2-7; the D gene cannot be resolved reliably. The source material was blood. Read as DNA, the sequence is TGTGCCAGCAGTTTATCGTTGGCAAGTGGCGAGCAGTACTTC. Its protein product is CASSLSLASGEQYF.